These T cell receptor beta chains were read from a single sample in a study of blood T cell repertoires in COVID-19. Measured with immunoSEQ multiplex PCR; TCRdb has only the in-frame clones, and not every one. Altogether roughly 230,000 clones are present, 90% being singletons, with the ten largest covering about 2%. The sample was peripheral blood. The receptors originated from a woman aged 55-75 years with COVID-19, enrolled during active disease. CDR3s include the opening cysteine and the closing phenylalanine or tryptophan. D genes are given only for firm matches. Some rows mark clone size as missing; the rest say once, few, many or name a class of expanded clone.

size: .; V: TRBV29-1; D: TRBD1; J: TRBJ2-5; CDR3: CSVEPGGTQYF; DNA: TGCAGCGTTGAACCAGGGGGGACCCAGTACTTC
size: .; V: TRBV19; D: .; J: TRBJ1-2; CDR3: CASSSFRMGFVYGYTF; DNA: TGTGCCAGTAGTAGTTTCCGTATGGGCTTTGTCTATGGCTACACCTTC
size: .; V: TRBV7-2; D: .; J: TRBJ1-1; CDR3: CASSSSFTEAFF; DNA: TGTGCCAGCAGCTCGTCGTTTACTGAAGCTTTCTTT
size: .; V: TRBV2; D: TRBD1; J: TRBJ1-3; CDR3: CASSETGSVSGNTIYF; DNA: TGTGCCAGCAGTGAGACAGGGTCGGTCTCTGGAAACACCATATATTTT
size: .; V: TRBV5-1; D: TRBD1; J: TRBJ1-1; CDR3: CASSNPTGTGVVYAFF; DNA: TGCGCCAGCAGCAACCCTACCGGGACAGGGGTGGTGTATGCTTTCTTT
size: .; V: TRBV25-1; D: .; J: TRBJ2-2; CDR3: CASRLTGELFF; DNA: TGTGCCAGCAGACTAACCGGGGAGCTGTTTTTT
size: .; V: TRBV28; D: TRBD2; J: TRBJ2-2; CDR3: CASRSAGTSGSIGELFF; DNA: TGTGCCAGCAGGTCGGCCGGGACTAGCGGGTCTATCGGGGAGCTGTTTTTT
size: .; V: TRBV4-3; D: .; J: TRBJ2-5; CDR3: CASSQSDSSQETQYF; DNA: TGCGCCAGCAGCCAGAGTGACAGCTCCCAAGAGACCCAGTACTTC
size: .; V: TRBV19; D: TRBD1; J: TRBJ2-7; CDR3: CASRTTGGMFHEQYF; DNA: TGTGCCAGTAGAACTACAGGGGGCATGTTCCACGAGCAGTACTTC
size: .; V: TRBV12-1; D: .; J: TRBJ2-6; CDR3: CASSFIRDRGPSGANVLTF; DNA: TGTGCCAGCAGCTTTATTAGAGACAGGGGTCCCTCTGGGGCCAACGTCCTGACTTTC
size: .; V: TRBV18; D: TRBD1; J: TRBJ1-2; CDR3: CASSPWDRGRGYTF; DNA: TGTGCCAGCTCACCTTGGGACAGGGGCCGTGGCTACACCTTC
size: .; V: TRBV11-2; D: TRBD1; J: TRBJ1-1; CDR3: CASSSGTVMNTEAFF; DNA: TGTGCCAGCAGCTCCGGGACAGTTATGAACACTGAAGCTTTCTTT
size: .; V: TRBV6-2/TRBV6-3; D: .; J: TRBJ1-5; CDR3: CASSYSYAQVRQPQHF; DNA: TGTGCCAGCAGTTACTCCTACGCACAGGTTCGTCAGCCCCAGCATTTT
size: .; V: TRBV19; D: TRBD2; J: TRBJ2-1; CDR3: CASSDRLAGVSYNEQFF; DNA: TGTGCCAGTAGTGACAGACTAGCGGGGGTTTCCTACAATGAGCAGTTCTTC
size: once; V: TRBV15; D: .; J: TRBJ2-2; CDR3: CAAGNTGELFF; DNA: TGTGCCGCAGGGAATACCGGGGAGCTGTTTTTT
size: .; V: TRBV6-5; D: TRBD1; J: TRBJ1-2; CDR3: CASSSYDRGSNYGYTF; DNA: TGTGCCAGCAGTTCTTATGACAGGGGATCTAACTATGGCTACACCTTC
size: .; V: TRBV4-2; D: TRBD2; J: TRBJ2-7; CDR3: CASSQDWVGGIQYEQYF; DNA: TGTGCCAGCAGCCAAGATTGGGTGGGGGGGATCCAGTACGAGCAGTACTTC
size: .; V: TRBV19; D: .; J: TRBJ2-1; CDR3: CASSTQQGAYNEQFF; DNA: TGTGCCAGTAGTACCCAACAGGGTGCCTACAATGAGCAGTTCTTC
size: .; V: TRBV24-1; D: .; J: TRBJ2-7; CDR3: CATSDKDSYSYEQYF; DNA: TGTGCCACCAGTGATAAAGACAGTTACTCCTACGAGCAGTACTTC
size: .; V: TRBV20-1; D: TRBD2; J: TRBJ2-1; CDR3: CSASSGTRTYNEQFF; DNA: TGCAGTGCTAGTTCCGGGACTAGAACCTACAATGAGCAGTTCTTC
size: .; V: TRBV5-1; D: TRBD2; J: TRBJ2-5; CDR3: CASSENGGEQETQYF; DNA: TGCGCCAGCAGCGAGAACGGGGGGGAACAAGAGACCCAGTACTTC
size: .; V: TRBV6-6; D: TRBD2; J: TRBJ2-5; CDR3: CASSASGGAQETQYF; DNA: TGTGCCAGCAGTGCGAGCGGGGGGGCCCAAGAGACCCAGTACTTC